This TCR beta chain was captured in a study of blood T cell repertoires in COVID-19. Participants reported their clinical history, and cohort assignment relied on those reports. The CDR3 sequence is 14 residues long. V lost 4 bases and J lost 7, with 14 bases in between. The germline CDR1 and CDR2 sequences are SGHRS and YFSETQ. Profiling relied on immunoSEQ multiplex PCR, and the TCRdb table lists in-frame clones only, not all of them. The sample has about 380,000 clones, approximately 87% seen once. The source material was PBMCs or T cells enriched from blood (not recorded which). The rearrangement joins TRBV5-1 to TRBJ2-2; D is unclear. The clonotype comes from a man aged 25-45 years who had recovered from COVID-19. The CDR3, as DNA: TGCGCCAGCAGCCCCACCGATGTGAGCGGGGAGCTGTTTTTT. As protein: CASSPTDVSGELFF. Looking up the rest from reference TRBV5-1 and TRBJ2-2 gives the full variable domain: KAGVTQTPRYLIKTRGQQVTLSCSPISGHRSVSWYQQTPGQGLQFLFEYFSETQRNKGNFPGRFSGRQFSNSRSEMNVSTLELGDSALYLCASSPTDVSGELFFGEGSRLTVL.